This entry lists 17 T cell receptor beta chains sequenced from one sample in a study of response to subunit inactivated influenza vaccine. MiXCR was run by TCRdb on the RT-PCR reads, yielding one entry per CDR3 protein. The repertoire consists of 500,000 to 550,000 distinct CDR3 sequences, with under 8.5% occurring once and the leading ten covering over 10%. Source: PBMCs from blood, taken approximately 25 months after vaccination. These receptors were collected from a man aged 50 to 69 who received an inactivated influenza vaccine.

About this clonotype itself: This may be a read error, as it is one base from a much larger clone. The chain recombines TRBV5-5 with TRBJ1-6; tentative D call: TRBD1 (6 bases). The CDR3 consists of 13 residues. Germline-derived CDR1 and CDR2 are SGHKS and YYEKEE (reference sequence). The CDR3 loop is CASSYTGLSRLHF. The CDR3 nucleotides are TGTGCCAGCAGCTATACAGGGCTCTCACGCCTCCACTTT.

This clonotype turned up a few times. CDR3 sequence: CASSLVSAGGELFF. Written as DNA, the CDR3 is TGTGCCAGCAGCTTAGTGTCGGCCGGCGGGGAGCTGTTTTTT. The V call is TRBV7-2, the J call TRBJ2-2; D unresolved. Germline assignment: CDR1 SGHTA and CDR2 FQGNSA. V gave up 1 base and J gave up 7 bases, with 10 bases separating them. This CDR3 is built from 14 residues.

This chain connects TRBV3-1 to TRBJ2-7; 7 bases line up with TRBD2. J lost 9 bases, V lost 6 bases, and 8 bases had no gene match. The germline V gene encodes CDR1 LGHDT and CDR2 YNNKEL (reference sequence). The CDR3 consists of 12 residues. CDR3 DNA sequence: TGTGCCAGCAGAGCTGAGCGGGGTGCGCAGTACTTC. Amino acids: CASRAERGAQYF.

The sample holds many counts of this clonotype. This chain links TRBV7-2 with TRBJ2-5, with D possibly being TRBD1 (5 bases). Between the trimmed V and J ends, which lost 5 bases and 3 bases, there was a span of 13 bases. The CDR3 totals 14 residues. CDR1 and CDR2 (germline): SGHTA, FQGNSA. Written as DNA, the CDR3 is TGTGCCAGCAGCAGAATGCAGGGAAAAGAGACCCAGTACTTC. Translated: CASSRMQGKETQYF.

At least ten counts were recorded for this clonotype. The rearrangement links TRBV7-2 to TRBJ2-1; D may correspond to TRBD1 or TRBD2 (5 bases each). Per the germline V gene, CDR1 is SGHTA and CDR2 is FQGNSA. V was clipped by 1 base and J by 2 bases, with 12 bases between them. The CDR3 is 16 residues long. CDR3 residues: CASSLVGGRTYNEQFF. The CDR3, as DNA: TGTGCCAGCAGCTTAGTTGGGGGAAGGACCTACAATGAGCAGTTCTTC.

In its sample, this clonotype was seen a few times. The chain has TRBV20-1 and TRBJ2-7, with 11 nucleotides matching TRBD2. CDR1 DFQATT and CDR2 SNEGSKA come from the germline V gene (reference sequence). V gave up 1 base and J gave up 2 bases; unmatched junction bases: 1. The CDR3 extends over 14 amino acids. The CDR3 DNA sequence: TGCAGTGCTAGAGTAGCGGGAGGGCCCTACGAGCAGTACTTC. Translating it yields CSARVAGGPYEQYF.

The chain combines TRBV12-3 or TRBV12-4 with TRBJ2-1, with a tentative D call TRBD1 (6 bases). The V and J ends lost 2 bases and 5 bases respectively, with 13 bases between them. The CDR3 totals 15 residues. The CDR3: CASSLSGAFDNEQFF. The CDR3 coding sequence is TGTGCCAGCAGTTTATCAGGGGCGTTCGACAATGAGCAGTTCTTC.

This clonotype was seen at least ten times. The rearrangement links TRBV5-1 to TRBJ2-3; TRBD1 might be the D (6 bases). The CDR3 sequence is 15 residues long. Germline V gene sequence: CDR1 SGHRS, CDR2 YFSETQ. The V end was cut by 4 bases, the J end by 0 bases, with 12 bases between. The CDR3 sequence: CASSTGQTSTDTQYF. The CDR3 nucleotides read TGCGCCAGCAGCACCGGACAGACTAGCACAGATACGCAGTATTTT.

Ten or more counts support this clonotype. The chain combines TRBV20-1 with TRBJ2-7; a possible D gene is TRBD2 (6 bases). V lost 6 bases and J 0 bases, leaving 9 bases between the germline ends. From germline, CDR1 is DFQATT and CDR2 SNEGSKA (reference sequence). CDR3 size: 12 residues. The DNA of the CDR3 is TGCAGTGCAGGACTATTCTCCTACGAGCAGTACTTC. It encodes CSAGLFSYEQYF.

This clonotype was seen only a few times. In DNA, the CDR3 is TGTGCCAGCAGCTCACCCGAGAGCGGGGGGCGGAATGAGCAGTTCTTC. This codes for CASSSPESGGRNEQFF. This chain connects TRBV13 to TRBJ2-1; 9 bases fit TRBD2. The CDR3 runs to 16 residues. The V and J ends lost 4 bases and 7 bases, in that order; junction bases with no gene match: 11. Germline CDR1 PRHDT, CDR2 FYEKMQ (reference sequence).

V usage is TRBV20-1 and J usage is TRBJ2-3, with D tentatively TRBD2 (5 bases). Germline values: CDR1 DFQATT, CDR2 SNEGSKA (reference sequence). The germline V and J ends were trimmed by 7 bases and 4 bases, with 21 bases remaining between them. This CDR3 has 15 amino acids. CDR3 residues: CSGIRGAERADTQYF. DNA of the CDR3: TGCAGTGGGATAAGAGGAGCGGAGAGGGCAGATACGCAGTATTTT.

The J gene is TRBJ1-6, the V gene TRBV5-1; 12 bases fit TRBD1. CDR1 and CDR2 (germline): SGHRS, YFSETQ. This CDR3 has 19 amino acids. The junction had 14 bases not matched to a gene; V was cut back by 4 bases and J by 6 bases. Here the CDR3 reads CASSPGQGAPIFANSPLHF. CDR3 nucleotides: TGCGCCAGCAGCCCGGGACAGGGGGCGCCGATTTTCGCTAATTCACCCCTCCACTTT.

This clonotype was seen many times. This chain's CDR3 is CASGGHPTEAFF. The CDR3 region has the DNA TGTGCCAGCGGCGGACACCCCACTGAAGCTTTCTTT. This chain uses TRBV25-1 with TRBJ1-1, with a weak D call TRBD1 (5 bases). V was cut by 8 bases and J by 4 bases, with 11 bases left in between. Germline V gene sequence: CDR1 MGHDK, CDR2 SYGVNS. CDR3 length equals 12 residues.

This rearrangement joins TRBV30 to TRBJ2-7; the match to TRBD1 covers 9 bases. J lost 5 bases, V lost 1 base, and 9 bases had no gene match. CDR3 size: 15 residues. CDR1 is GTSNPN and CDR2 is SVGIG in the germline V gene (reference sequence). The DNA of the CDR3 is TGTGCCTGGAGTGCCGGGACAGGGATTTTCCACGAGCAGTACTTC. Protein: CAWSAGTGIFHEQYF.

The table lists this clonotype with a few counts. The CDR3 loop is CSASNGMNTEAFF. CDR3 nucleotide sequence: TGCAGTGCTAGCAATGGAATGAACACTGAAGCTTTCTTT. V usage is TRBV20-1 and J usage is TRBJ1-1; D unresolved. Germline lookup yields CDR1 DFQATT and CDR2 SNEGSKA (reference sequence). The CDR3 contains 13 residues. V was pared by 3 bases and J by 0 bases, with 8 bases between.

This clonotype was seen at least ten times. The chain couples TRBV5-1 to TRBJ2-7; TRBD1 is a possible D gene (6 bases). V shed 1 base and J shed 4 bases, with 15 bases lying between them. The germline V gene has CDR1 SGHRS and CDR2 YFSETQ. The CDR3 is 15 amino acids. The CDR3 loop reads CASSLWAGAEYEQYF. CDR3 bases: TGCGCCAGCAGCTTGTGGGCAGGGGCCGAATACGAGCAGTACTTC.

This clonotype occurred a few times. CDR3 region: CASSSGQGLEAFF. DNA for the CDR3: TGCGCCAGCAGCTCGGGACAGGGCCTTGAAGCTTTCTTT. The rearrangement joins TRBV5-1 to TRBJ1-1, with 9 bases matching TRBD1. Germline V gene data show CDR1 as SGHRS and CDR2 as YFSETQ. V lost 3 bases to trimming and J lost 7 bases; unmatched junction nucleotides: 4. The CDR3 is made up of 13 amino acids.